This T cell receptor beta chain appears in the sequencing data of a study of human T cells and chemical hapten exposure. Study at large: Small volume differences among pooled libraries mainly caused per-sample TCR yield variation.

Via MiXCR, TCRdb re-called the RACE reads, giving one row per CDR3 protein. This sample yields around 40,000 distinct CDR3 sequences, of which approximately 12% are seen a single time; 2% to 2.5% belongs to the top ten. The time point denotes: patch test 3, about 24 weeks after DPC sensitization. Treatment of the sample: therapeutic diphenylcyclopropenone sensitization with weekly scalp DPC. It was unfractionated whole blood from which total RNA was extracted. V gave up 3 bases and J gave up 0 bases, with 6 bases separating them. The CDR3 spans 13 residues. CDR1 and CDR2 from the germline V gene are SEHNR and FQNEAQ (reference sequence). This clonotype occurred a few times. The target antigen is unknown. Study findings and constraints: The immune response of these alopecia patients might not match healthy individuals'. A positive correlation with patch test score was shown by PT1 expanded TCR counts. Significantly more large CDR3 similarity clusters arose among expanded TCRs than among controls.

The input for sequencing was whole blood, taken in connection with sensitization to the hapten diphenylcyclopropenone (DPC). The chain joins TRBV7-9 to TRBJ2-7; D gene unclear. This clonotype was sampled from a woman between 35 and 50 years old with alopecia areata. Some clones in this sample may be carry-over from other donors' samples. DNA of the CDR3: TGTGCCAGCAGCTTCGGCAGCTCCTACGAGCAGTACTTC. Protein product: CASSFGSSYEQYF.